This paragraph covers one T cell receptor (beta chain) sequence. This entry belongs to a study of blood T cell repertoires in COVID-19. V was clipped by 4 bases and J by 2 bases; unmatched bases: 4. The CDR3 consists of 16 residues. CDR1 SGHVS and CDR2 FQNEAQ come from the germline V gene. Under the authors' procedure: Reference gene primer amplification gave estimated nucleated cell counts. Using immunoSEQ multiplex PCR, the repertoire was profiled, and TCRdb retains in-frame clones only, with some absent. The DNA gave D and trimming, while V, J and clone size come from that table. Among 150,000 to 200,000 clones listed, 85% were seen once. Followed longitudinally, the Seattle patients had been enrolled during active infection.

The sample comprised peripheral blood. The receptor's source is a woman in her fifties or sixties with COVID-19, enrolled during active disease. The rearrangement uses TRBV7-8 and TRBJ2-2, with 10 bases that match TRBD2. The CDR3 DNA sequence: TGTGCCAGCAGCTCAACACTAGCGGGAAACACCGGGGAGCTGTTTTTT. Amino acids: CASSSTLAGNTGELFF.